Listed here is a single T cell receptor (beta chain). Its antigen is unidentified. Only in-frame clones appear in the TCRdb table, and some are missing; sequencing was by immunoSEQ multiplex PCR. The data show approximately 170,000 clones, 92% seen once. The entry originates in a study of T cell responses to AZD1222 COVID-19 vaccine. In the study overall: Analyses pooled second doses at about 4 or about 12 weeks.

Study results and limitations: The donors showed a predominance of white British ancestry and of females, with possible underestimation of clonal diversity.

With V trimmed by 0 bases and J by 0 bases, 11 bases remained unmatched. CDR3 length: 19 amino acids. Germline lookup yields CDR1 SGHDT and CDR2 YYEEEE. This receptor was obtained from an adult in good health. The chain couples TRBV5-6 to TRBJ1-5, with 8 bases lining up with TRBD1. Specimen: peripheral blood, collected on day 0 of AZD1222 vaccination. In DNA, the CDR3 is TGTGCCAGCAGCTTGGGCGACAGGGACAGGAAGTATAGCAATCAGCCCCAGCATTTT. This gives the protein CASSLGDRDRKYSNQPQHF.